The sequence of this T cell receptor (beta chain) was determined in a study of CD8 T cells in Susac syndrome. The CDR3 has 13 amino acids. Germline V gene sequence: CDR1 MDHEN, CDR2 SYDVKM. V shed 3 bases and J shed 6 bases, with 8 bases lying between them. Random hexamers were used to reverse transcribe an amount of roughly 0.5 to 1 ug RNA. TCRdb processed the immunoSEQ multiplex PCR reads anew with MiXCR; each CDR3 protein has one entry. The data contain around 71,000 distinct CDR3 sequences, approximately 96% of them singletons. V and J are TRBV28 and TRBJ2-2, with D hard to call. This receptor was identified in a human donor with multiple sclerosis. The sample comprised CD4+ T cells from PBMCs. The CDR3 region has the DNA TGTGCCAGCAGTTTGGGTCAGCCCGGGGAGCTGTTTTTT. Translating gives CASSLGQPGELFF.